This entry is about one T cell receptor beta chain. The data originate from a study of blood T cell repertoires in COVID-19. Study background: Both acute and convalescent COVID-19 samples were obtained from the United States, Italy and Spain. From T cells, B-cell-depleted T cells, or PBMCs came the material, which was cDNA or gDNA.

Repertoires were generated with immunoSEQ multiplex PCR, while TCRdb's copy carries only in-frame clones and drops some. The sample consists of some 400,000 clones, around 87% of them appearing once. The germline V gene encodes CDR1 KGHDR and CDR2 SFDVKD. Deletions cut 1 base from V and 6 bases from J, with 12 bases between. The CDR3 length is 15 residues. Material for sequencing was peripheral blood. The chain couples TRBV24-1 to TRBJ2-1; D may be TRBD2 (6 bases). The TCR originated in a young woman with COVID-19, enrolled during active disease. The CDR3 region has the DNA TGTGCCACCAGTGATTTCACTAGCCTCGTCAATGAGCAGTTCTTC. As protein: CATSDFTSLVNEQFF.